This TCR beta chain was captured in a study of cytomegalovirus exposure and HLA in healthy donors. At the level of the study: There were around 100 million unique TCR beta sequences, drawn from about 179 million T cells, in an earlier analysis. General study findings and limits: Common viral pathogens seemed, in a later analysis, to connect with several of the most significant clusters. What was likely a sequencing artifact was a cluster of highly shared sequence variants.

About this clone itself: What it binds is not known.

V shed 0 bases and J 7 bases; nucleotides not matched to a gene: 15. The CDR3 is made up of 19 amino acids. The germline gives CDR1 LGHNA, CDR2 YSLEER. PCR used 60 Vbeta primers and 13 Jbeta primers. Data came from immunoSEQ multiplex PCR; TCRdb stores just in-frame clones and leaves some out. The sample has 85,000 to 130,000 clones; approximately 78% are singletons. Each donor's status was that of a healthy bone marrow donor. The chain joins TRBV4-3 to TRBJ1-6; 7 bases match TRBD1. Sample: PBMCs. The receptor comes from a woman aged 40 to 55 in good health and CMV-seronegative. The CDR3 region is CASSQDRYQAGTANSPLHF. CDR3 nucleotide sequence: TGCGCCAGCAGCCAAGATCGGTATCAGGCGGGGACAGCAAATTCACCCCTCCACTTT.